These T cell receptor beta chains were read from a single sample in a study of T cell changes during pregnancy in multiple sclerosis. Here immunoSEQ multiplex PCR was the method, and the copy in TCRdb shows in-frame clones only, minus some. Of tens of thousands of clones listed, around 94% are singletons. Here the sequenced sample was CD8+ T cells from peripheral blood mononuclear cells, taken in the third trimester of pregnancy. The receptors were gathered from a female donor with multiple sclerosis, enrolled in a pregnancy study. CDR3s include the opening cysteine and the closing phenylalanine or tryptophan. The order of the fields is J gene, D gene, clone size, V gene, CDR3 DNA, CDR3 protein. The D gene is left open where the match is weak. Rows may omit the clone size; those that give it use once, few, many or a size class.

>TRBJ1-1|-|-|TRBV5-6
TGTGCCAGCAGCCGGACAGTGAACACTGAAGCTTTCTTT
CASSRTVNTEAFF
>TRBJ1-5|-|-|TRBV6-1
TGTGCCAGCAACCTCGGACAGTCGCAGCCCCAGCATTTT
CASNLGQSQPQHF
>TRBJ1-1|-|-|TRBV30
TGTGCCTGGAGTGTTGGGGGCAACACTGAAGCTTTCTTT
CAWSVGGNTEAFF
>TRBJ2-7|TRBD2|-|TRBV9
TGTGCCAGCAGCCCGTGGCCTAGCGGTTCAACTCGGGAGCAGTACTTC
CASSPWPSGSTREQYF
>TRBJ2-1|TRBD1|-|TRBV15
TGTGCCACCAGCAGAGAACATACAGGGGGCGCGGATGGGCTTTTCTTC
CATSREHTGGADGLFF
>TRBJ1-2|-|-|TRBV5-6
TGTGCCAGCAGCTCGGACAGTTTCTATGGCTACACCTTC
CASSSDSFYGYTF
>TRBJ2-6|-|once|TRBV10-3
TGTGCCATCAGTGACGCAGTCTCTGGGGCCAACGTCCTGACTTTC
CAISDAVSGANVLTF
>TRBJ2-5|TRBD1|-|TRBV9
TGTGCCAGCAGCCCAGGGGGTCTGCAAGAGACCCAGTACTTC
CASSPGGLQETQYF
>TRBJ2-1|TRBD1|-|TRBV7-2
TGTGCCAGCAGTCCGAAAACAGGGGGCTACTACAATGAGCAGTTCTTC
CASSPKTGGYYNEQFF
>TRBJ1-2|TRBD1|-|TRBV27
TGTGCCAGCAGTTTTGGGACAGGTTATGGCTACACCTTC
CASSFGTGYGYTF
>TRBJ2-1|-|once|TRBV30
TGTGCCTGGAGTGGGCTTGGCTCCTACAATGAGCAGTTCTTC
CAWSGLGSYNEQFF
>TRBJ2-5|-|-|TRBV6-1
TGTGCCAGCAGTGACAGGGGACGTCAAGAGACCCAGTACTTC
CASSDRGRQETQYF
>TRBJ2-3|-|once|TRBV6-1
TGTGCCAGCCAGGTGGGGGAGGCAGATACGCAGTATTTT
CASQVGEADTQYF
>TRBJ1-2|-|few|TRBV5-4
TGTGCCAGCAGCTTGGACGGAGGAGTTGGCTACACCTTC
CASSLDGGVGYTF
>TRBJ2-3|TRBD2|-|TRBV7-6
TGTGCCAGCAGCTTACAGCGGGGGGCCGCAGATACGCAGTATTTT
CASSLQRGAADTQYF
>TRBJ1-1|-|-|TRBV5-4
TGTGCCAGCAGCCAAGCGACAGGTCTGGTCACTGAAGCTTTCTTT
CASSQATGLVTEAFF
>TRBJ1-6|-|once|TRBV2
TGTGCCAGCAGTGGGGGCTTCTATAATTCACCCCTCCACTTT
CASSGGFYNSPLHF
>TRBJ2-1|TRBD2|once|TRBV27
TGTGCCAGCAGACTAGCGCCGCGGGCCGATGAGCAGTTCTTC
CASRLAPRADEQFF
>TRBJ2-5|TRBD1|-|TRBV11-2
TGTGCCAGCAGCCCCGGGACAGCTCCCGGGGAGACCCAGTACTTC
CASSPGTAPGETQYF
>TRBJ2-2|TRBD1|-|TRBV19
TGTGCCAGTACCCCACAGGGGGCCCCCGGGGAGCTGTTTTTT
CASTPQGAPGELFF
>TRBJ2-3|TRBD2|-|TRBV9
TGTGCCAGCAGCGAGCTAGCGGGGGGCCTACTTCTCACAGATACGCAGTATTTT
CASSELAGGLLLTDTQYF
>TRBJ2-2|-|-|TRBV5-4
TGTGCCAGCAGCTGGACAGCGGGGGAGCTGTTTTTT
CASSWTAGELFF
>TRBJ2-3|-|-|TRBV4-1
TGCGCCAGCAGCCAAGGTTGGGGCGGGGAGGTAGATACGCAGTATTTT
CASSQGWGGEVDTQYF
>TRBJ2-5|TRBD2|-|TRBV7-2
TGTGCCAGCAGCTCTGGGACTAGCGGGCAAGAGACCCAGTACTTC
CASSSGTSGQETQYF
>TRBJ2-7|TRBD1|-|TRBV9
TGTGCCAGCAGCGTCGGGACAGTTTTCTACGAGCAGTACTTC
CASSVGTVFYEQYF
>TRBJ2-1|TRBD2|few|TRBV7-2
TGTGCCAGCAGCTCCCGACTAGCGGGGGAGACATACAATGAGCAGTTCTTC
CASSSRLAGETYNEQFF
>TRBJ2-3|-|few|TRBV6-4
TGTGCCAGCAGTTCCGGGGACACAGATACGCAGTATTTT
CASSSGDTDTQYF
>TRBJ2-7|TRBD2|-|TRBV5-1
TGCGCCAGCATAGGATCGAGCGGGGGTTCCTACGAGCAGTACTTC
CASIGSSGGSYEQYF
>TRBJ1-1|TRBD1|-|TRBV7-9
TGTGCCAGCAGGCCGGAACAGGGGACTCTGAACACTGAAGCTTTCTTT
CASRPEQGTLNTEAFF
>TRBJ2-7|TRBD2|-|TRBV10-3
TGTGCCATCAGTGACCTAGCGGGGGGGCCTCTCAACGAGCAGTACTTC
CAISDLAGGPLNEQYF
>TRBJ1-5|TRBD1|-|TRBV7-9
TGTGCCAGCAGTTGGGGGACAGACGATCAGCATTTT
CASSWGTDDQHF
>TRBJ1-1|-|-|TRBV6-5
TGTGCCAGCAGCCGCGGATCCTACACTGAAGCTTTCTTT
CASSRGSYTEAFF
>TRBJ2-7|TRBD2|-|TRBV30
TGTGCCTGGAGTCCACCTGGGGGGGGATTCTACGAGCAGTACTTC
CAWSPPGGGFYEQYF
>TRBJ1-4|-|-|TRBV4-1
TGCGCCAGCAGCGGGGCCTTACAGGGTATGATTGAAAAACTGTTTTTT
CASSGALQGMIEKLFF
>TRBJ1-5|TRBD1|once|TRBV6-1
TGTGCCAGCAGTGACCCTCTCGGGACAGGAGCTATTAATAGCAATCAGCCCCAGCATTTT
CASSDPLGTGAINSNQPQHF
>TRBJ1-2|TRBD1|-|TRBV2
TGTGCCAGCATAGACCGGGACAGGTCCTATGGCTACACCTTC
CASIDRDRSYGYTF
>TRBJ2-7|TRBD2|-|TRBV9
TGTGCCAGCAGCCCGACGACTAGCGGGGTTGCCTACGAGCAGTACTTC
CASSPTTSGVAYEQYF
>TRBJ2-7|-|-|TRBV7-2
TGTGCCAGCAGCTATAACAGGGACTCCTACGAGCAGTACTTC
CASSYNRDSYEQYF
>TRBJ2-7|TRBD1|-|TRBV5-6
TGTGCCAGCAGCTTTTCCACCGGGACAGGAGCCTACGAGCAGTACTTC
CASSFSTGTGAYEQYF
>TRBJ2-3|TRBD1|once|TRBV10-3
TGTGCCATCAGTGACGAGACAGGGGCCGGCACAGATACGCAGTATTTT
CAISDETGAGTDTQYF
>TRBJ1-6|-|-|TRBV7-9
TGTGCCAGCAGCCCTCCATGGGGCGCTGGGAATTCACCCCTCCACTTT
CASSPPWGAGNSPLHF
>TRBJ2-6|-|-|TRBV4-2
TGTGCCAGCAGCCAAGACCCGACCCCAGGGTCTGGGGCCAACGTCCTGACTTTC
CASSQDPTPGSGANVLTF
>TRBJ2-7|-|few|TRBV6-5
TGTGCCAGCAGTTACACAAATATGGTCAGCGAGCAGTACTTC
CASSYTNMVSEQYF
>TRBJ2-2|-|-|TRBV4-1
TGCGCCAGCAGCCAAGAATTTAGGACAGATAACACCGGGGAGCTGTTTTTT
CASSQEFRTDNTGELFF
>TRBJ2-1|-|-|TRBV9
TGTGCCAGCAGCGTAGCCGGACAAGGGATTTACAATGAGCAGTTCTTC
CASSVAGQGIYNEQFF
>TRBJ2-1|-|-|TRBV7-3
TGTGCCAGCAGCCCGGGGGGCCGTTATGAGCAGTTCTTC
CASSPGGRYEQFF
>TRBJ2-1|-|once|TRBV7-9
TGTGCCAGCAGCTTAGCGCAGGTCTCCAATGAGCAGTTCTTC
CASSLAQVSNEQFF
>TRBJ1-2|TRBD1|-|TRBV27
TGTGCCAGCAGTTTGACAGGGGGCAATGGCTACACCTTC
CASSLTGGNGYTF
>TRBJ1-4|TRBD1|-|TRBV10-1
TGCGCCGCCAGAGGGGGACAGGGGGTAACTAATGAAAAACTGTTTTTT
CAARGGQGVTNEKLFF
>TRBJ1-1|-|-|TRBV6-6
TGTGCCAGCGAGGGGGGGACTGAAGCTTTCTTT
CASEGGTEAFF
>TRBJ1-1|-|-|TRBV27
TGTGCCAGCTCCTTATGGCCGGGAGGCACTGAAGCTTTCTTT
CASSLWPGGTEAFF
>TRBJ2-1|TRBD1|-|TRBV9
TGTGCCAGCAGCCCCTGGGTACAGGGGGCGGCCGACAATGAGCAGTTCTTC
CASSPWVQGAADNEQFF
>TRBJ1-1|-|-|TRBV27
TGTGCCAGCAGTTTAGGGCAGATGAACACTGAAGCTTTCTTT
CASSLGQMNTEAFF
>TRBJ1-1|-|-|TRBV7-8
TGTGCCAGCAGCAGAGGGGAGGTAACTGAAGCTTTCTTT
CASSRGEVTEAFF